Listed below are T cell receptor beta chains from one sample, sequenced in a study of T cells expressing NK-cell markers. TCRdb reprocessed the 5' RACE reads and keeps a single row for each CDR3 protein, giving no DNA. The sample includes about 460,000 distinct CDR3 sequences. The sequencing input was blood T cells: a sorted CD56 or NKG2C T cell subset, CD4+ or CD8+ T cells, or bulk PBMC T cells (not recorded which). These receptors were collected from a woman aged 50 to 60 in good health. CDR3s include the opening cysteine and the closing phenylalanine or tryptophan. The order of the fields is J gene, V gene, CDR3 protein.

TRBJ2-5 TRBV5-1 CASSLGGEIGETQYF
TRBJ2-6 TRBV2 CASSEGTAGANVLTF
TRBJ1-1 TRBV5-1 CASSPLGRGDTEAFF
TRBJ1-1 TRBV12-3/TRBV12-4 CASSFLGKLFF
TRBJ2-2 TRBV18 CASSQGQGNTGELFF
TRBJ2-1 TRBV3-1 CASSQEHLGNEQFF
TRBJ2-3 TRBV5-1 CASSLEVDTDTQYF
TRBJ2-1 TRBV24-1 CATSLATSYNEQFF
TRBJ2-1 TRBV2 CASSVVGGPGNEQFF
TRBJ2-2 TRBV6-6 CASRWTANTGELFF
TRBJ2-1 TRBV7-7 CASSASGASSYNEQFF
TRBJ2-7 TRBV15 CATSRELAGGPHEQYF
TRBJ2-1 TRBV7-2 CASSLAEAPPYNEQFF
TRBJ2-3 TRBV15 CATALGGTDTQYF
TRBJ2-3 TRBV12-3/TRBV12-4 CASSLVVADTDTQYF
TRBJ1-4 TRBV29-1 CSAQIQGLNEKLFF
TRBJ2-7 TRBV12-3/TRBV12-4 CASSSPLDKRYEQYF
TRBJ2-2 TRBV30 CAWSAGGKITGELFF
TRBJ2-3 TRBV27 CASTLKGWVRTDTQYF
TRBJ2-7 TRBV11-3 CASSLEASYEQYF
TRBJ1-1 TRBV5-5 CASSYPKGPRSAEAFF
TRBJ1-4 TRBV11-2 CASSSTGGVEKLFF
TRBJ1-6 TRBV6-1 CASSQRRGDSPLHF
TRBJ2-1 TRBV5-1 CASSLGLGTSGAFNEQFF
TRBJ2-5 TRBV5-5 CASSSRTSGPGTQYF
TRBJ2-1 TRBV24-1 CATSDLGDFFNEQFF
TRBJ2-3 TRBV20-1 CSAGLGYPSTDTQYF
TRBJ2-1 TRBV5-6 CASSRDRGRLSYNEQFF
TRBJ2-1 TRBV29-1 CSGGLAGFGNEQFF
TRBJ2-3 TRBV25-1 CASSVSPTDRGPPDTQYF
TRBJ1-2 TRBV20-1 CSATGQSYGGYTF
TRBJ2-1 TRBV19 CASSRTGLSSYNEQFF
TRBJ2-1 TRBV9 CASSGGRAINEQFF
TRBJ2-7 TRBV10-2 CASSETGGWYEQYF
TRBJ2-1 TRBV13 CASSSMTSGRFDEQFF
TRBJ2-5 TRBV7-2 CASSLVAGEIQETQYF
TRBJ2-1 TRBV27 CASSFVRGWGNEQFF
TRBJ1-5 TRBV7-2 CASSLSGATGPQHF
TRBJ1-3 TRBV7-8 CASSLPLGGTGNTIYF
TRBJ2-7 TRBV10-3 CAISASGTGPLEQYF
TRBJ2-1 TRBV20-1 CSANLGGGNEQFF
TRBJ2-3 TRBV12-3/TRBV12-4 CASRRPLAESTDTQYF
TRBJ2-7 TRBV20-1 CSALSPFHPYEQYF
TRBJ2-3 TRBV5-1 CASSLVAGLSTDTQYF
TRBJ1-1 TRBV30 CAFYRGRGDITEAFF
TRBJ1-5 TRBV5-1 CANPGQGNRFFHQPQHF
TRBJ2-1 TRBV10-3 CAGKGGAGDEQFF
TRBJ1-5 TRBV24-1 CATSDGGQGSNQPQHF
TRBJ2-1 TRBV29-1 CSVEGTGISYNEQFF
TRBJ2-1 TRBV5-5 CASSFRAVTYNEQFF
TRBJ1-5 TRBV24-1 CATSVGNQPQHF
TRBJ1-1 TRBV4-2 CASSQEGPPRVNTEAFF
TRBJ2-1 TRBV5-8 CASSFGGFSYNEQFF
TRBJ2-2 TRBV9 CASSAQIALGLTGELFF
TRBJ2-3 TRBV24-1 CATSERLAADTQYF
TRBJ1-2 TRBV28 CASSWEYGYTF
TRBJ2-1 TRBV12-3/TRBV12-4 CASSPRQGSNEQFF
TRBJ2-5 TRBV5-1 CASSLMGLEQETQYF
TRBJ2-1 TRBV11-2 CASSLVRVSPISYNEQFF
TRBJ2-5 TRBV18 CASSPERQGTQYF